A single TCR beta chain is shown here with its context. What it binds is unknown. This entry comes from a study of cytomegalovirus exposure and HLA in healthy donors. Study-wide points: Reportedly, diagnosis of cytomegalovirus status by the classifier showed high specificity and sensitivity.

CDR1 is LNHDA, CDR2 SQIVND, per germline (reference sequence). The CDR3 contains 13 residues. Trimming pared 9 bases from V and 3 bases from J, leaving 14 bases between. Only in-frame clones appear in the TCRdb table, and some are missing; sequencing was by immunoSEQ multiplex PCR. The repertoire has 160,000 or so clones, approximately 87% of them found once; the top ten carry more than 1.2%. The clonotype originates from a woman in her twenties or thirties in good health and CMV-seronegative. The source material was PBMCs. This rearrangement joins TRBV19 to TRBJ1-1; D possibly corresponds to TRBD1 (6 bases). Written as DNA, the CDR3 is TGTGCCAGCTTACAGGGAAGTTACACTGAAGCTTTCTTT. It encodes CASLQGSYTEAFF.